The entry below describes one T cell receptor beta chain. The data derive from a study of patients and donors after allogeneic stem cell transplantation. Trimming pared 2 bases from V and 9 bases from J, leaving 11 bases between. The CDR3 runs 13 residues. TCRdb processed the RT-PCR reads anew with MiXCR; each CDR3 protein has one entry. The sample consists of about a million distinct CDR3 sequences, approximately 19% of them appearing once. The TCR sequence derives from a human donor who was either an allogeneic HSCT recipient or a stem cell or donor lymphocyte infusion donor (not recorded which). It is not recorded whose cells these are; they may come from a transplant donor. The chain combines TRBV12-3 or TRBV12-4 with TRBJ2-4; D is unclear. The specimen sequenced was blood, either unsorted or a sorted T cell fraction (not recorded which). The CDR3 DNA sequence: TGTGCCAGCAGTTTAAAGGGTGGAACCATTCAGTACTTC. Protein sequence: CASSLKGGTIQYF.